This T cell receptor beta chain was captured by sequencing in a study of Graves' ophthalmopathy and Graves' hyperthyroidism. Study results and caveats: Blood contained most expanded thyroid clonotypes exceeding 0.001 frequency.

Amplification of TCR beta CDR3 regions used RNA transcripts. Amplification began with first-round RT-PCR using HTBI primers, then second-round multiplex PCR was performed. TCRdb passed the multiplex PCR reads through MiXCR, listing each CDR3 protein once. Of about 550,000 distinct CDR3 sequences listed, 35% to 45% are singletons. Germline-derived CDR1 and CDR2 are MNHNY and SVGAGI (reference sequence). CDR3 length equals 11 residues. V was clipped by 5 bases and J by 4 bases, with 6 bases between them. Other autoimmune diseases, uncontrolled infections, pregnancy or lactation ruled patients out of participation. This clonotype was recorded many times. Its antigen is not identified.

Sequenced sample: peripheral blood or thyroid tissue (not recorded which). The sequence derives from an adult man with Graves' hyperthyroidism. The chain has TRBV6-6 and TRBJ2-7; D gene unclear. The CDR3 DNA reads TGTGCCAGCAGTAATAGGTACGAGCAGTACTTC. Protein sequence: CASSNRYEQYF.